One TCR beta chain is described in this entry. This sample is part of a study of blood T cell repertoires in COVID-19. Study-level information: Researchers got acute and convalescent COVID-19 samples from the United States, Italy and Spain. Sources were T cells, B-cell-depleted T cells, or PBMCs; the material itself was cDNA or gDNA.

In germline, CDR1 is LNHDA, CDR2 SQIVND (reference sequence). This CDR3 has 13 residues. J was trimmed by 9 bases and V by 5 bases; bases with no gene match: 3. One Seattle source followed patients from active infection through their disease course. Original methodology: Quantification of nucleated cells was approximated via reference gene primer amplification. Using immunoSEQ multiplex PCR, the repertoire was profiled, and TCRdb retains in-frame clones only, with some absent. That table is the source of V, J and clone size, and D and trimming were worked out from the DNA. The sample records under 250,000 clones, under 90% being singletons.

The rearrangement uses TRBV19 and TRBJ2-1; 11 nucleotides line up with TRBD2. The sequencing sample was made of peripheral blood. This receptor was identified in a man over 45 with COVID-19, enrolled during active disease. CDR3 protein: CASSSSGGIEQFF. Here the CDR3 DNA reads TGTGCCAGTAGTTCTAGCGGGGGGATTGAGCAGTTCTTC. Looking up the rest from reference TRBV19 and TRBJ2-1 gives the full variable domain: DGGITQSPKYLFRKEGQNVTLSCEQNLNHDAMYWYRQDPGQGLRLIYYSQIVNDFQKGDIAEGYSVSREKKESFPLTVTSAQKNPTAFYLCASSSSGGIEQFFGPGTRLTVL.